The clone carrying this TCR beta chain was counted a few times. These data belong to a study of cytotoxic CD8 clonotypes in ibrutinib-treated CLL. The CDR3 totals 15 residues. The junction had 14 bases not matched to a gene; V was cut back by 6 bases and J by 6 bases. The germline gives CDR1 SEHNR, CDR2 FQNEAQ (reference sequence). Here immunoSEQ multiplex PCR was the method, and the copy in TCRdb shows in-frame clones only, minus some. The sample lists some 300,000 clones, about 77% seen once, with 6.5% to 8.5% in the top ten. The clonotype was recovered from a human donor with chronic lymphocytic leukemia. The rearrangement links TRBV7-9 to TRBJ2-7; 7 bases are shared with TRBD2. The specimen was PBMCs, collected before ibrutinib treatment. The CDR3: CASSRPGGREGEQYF. The DNA for the CDR3 is TGTGCCAGCAGTCGTCCGGGAGGCAGGGAGGGCGAGCAGTACTTC.